These T cell receptor beta chains were read from a single sample in a study of blood T cell repertoires in COVID-19. The method was immunoSEQ multiplex PCR; TCRdb's version includes in-frame clones alone and lacks a portion of them. The table lists hundreds of thousands of clones, about 90% of them singletons. Sequencing input: peripheral blood. The source of these receptors is a woman between 18 and 30 years old with acute or convalescent COVID-19. The CDR3 runs from the conserved cysteine through the conserved F or W. A D gene is named only where the DNA matches it firmly. Clone size is stated in some rows and not others, as once, few, many or a class when expanded.

J,size,D,V,DNA,CDR3
TRBJ1-1,NA,NA,TRBV9,TGTGCCAGCAGCACTCGAGGGATTAACACTGAAGCTTTCTTT,CASSTRGINTEAFF
TRBJ1-4,NA,NA,TRBV7-9,TGTGCCAGCAGCCCCGTGACTGGTGAAAAACTGTTTTTT,CASSPVTGEKLFF
TRBJ1-2,NA,TRBD1,TRBV7-9,TGTGCCAGCAGCCCTCCGGGACAGGCCTATGGCTACACCTTC,CASSPPGQAYGYTF
TRBJ2-3,NA,NA,TRBV9,TGTGCCAGCAGCGGGCGGGACTCTCATACGCAGTATTTT,CASSGRDSHTQYF
TRBJ2-7,NA,NA,TRBV6-5,TGTGCCAGCATCCCCTTCTGGGAGTCCTACGAGCAGTACTTC,CASIPFWESYEQYF
TRBJ2-7,NA,NA,TRBV27,TGTGCCAGCAGCGACAGGTCTCCTTACGAGCAGTACTTC,CASSDRSPYEQYF
TRBJ1-2,few,TRBD1,TRBV29-1,TGCAGCGTTGAAGGGACAGGGGGAGACTATGGCTACACCTTC,CSVEGTGGDYGYTF
TRBJ2-1,NA,NA,TRBV5-1,TGCGCCAGCAGCTTGGGAGTAGATGAGCAGTTCTTC,CASSLGVDEQFF
TRBJ2-1,NA,NA,TRBV24-1,TGTGCCACCAGTGATGGGACATTTAATGGAAGGGAGCAGTTCTTC,CATSDGTFNGREQFF
TRBJ2-7,NA,TRBD1,TRBV19,TGTGCCAGTAGTCGTACTGGGACAGGGTTATACGAGCAGTACTTC,CASSRTGTGLYEQYF
TRBJ1-3,NA,NA,TRBV7-9,TGTGCCAGCAGCTCCCAGACCCGCGGAGGAAACACCATATATTTT,CASSSQTRGGNTIYF
TRBJ2-3,few,TRBD2,TRBV7-2,TGTGCCAGCAGCCCTCCTCCCGCGGGGGGGCGTGGAGATACGCAGTATTTT,CASSPPPAGGRGDTQYF
TRBJ2-5,NA,NA,TRBV3-1/TRBV3-2,TGTGCCAGCAGCCTAAGACAGGTCGAAGAGACCCAGTACTTC,CASSLRQVEETQYF
TRBJ1-1,NA,NA,TRBV3-1/TRBV3-2,TGTGCCAGCAGCCAGGGGGGTAACACTGAAGCTTTCTTT,CASSQGGNTEAFF
TRBJ1-4,few,NA,TRBV7-2,TGTGCCAGCAGCGCCCGCTGGGGGGACTTTAATGAAAAACTGTTTTTT,CASSARWGDFNEKLFF
TRBJ2-7,NA,NA,TRBV7-3,TGTGCCAGCAGCTTAGGACCGGGATCCTACGAGCAGTACTTC,CASSLGPGSYEQYF
TRBJ2-7,once,NA,TRBV9,TGTGCCAGCAGCGTAGATCCTACCGCCTACGAGCAGTACTTC,CASSVDPTAYEQYF
TRBJ1-2,NA,TRBD1,TRBV27,TGTGCCAGCAGCGCATCACGTCCGGGACAGGCCTATGGCTACACCTTC,CASSASRPGQAYGYTF
TRBJ1-2,NA,NA,TRBV6-1,TGTGCCAGCAGTGATACAGGGACCGACTATGGCTACACCTTC,CASSDTGTDYGYTF
TRBJ1-1,NA,NA,TRBV4-1,TGCGCCAGCAGCCAAGTCGAAGAGGCCACTGAAGCTTTCTTT,CASSQVEEATEAFF
TRBJ2-1,NA,TRBD2,TRBV5-1,TGCGCCAGCAGCCCCACTAGCGGGGTGGGTTACAATGAGCAGTTCTTC,CASSPTSGVGYNEQFF
TRBJ1-2,NA,NA,TRBV6-5,TGTGCCAGCAGCTCCTACAGGGAAGGGGGCTACACCTTC,CASSSYREGGYTF
TRBJ2-5,NA,TRBD2,TRBV4-1,TGCGCCAGCAGCCAAGAAGCTAGCGGCCTACTAGAGACCCAGTACTTC,CASSQEASGLLETQYF
TRBJ1-6,NA,NA,TRBV6-4,TGTGCCAGCAGTGACTCGAGTCAGGGCTCAATGGGGGGTTCACCCCTCCACTTT,CASSDSSQGSMGGSPLHF
TRBJ2-3,NA,TRBD2,TRBV7-3,TGTGCCAGCAGCCCGGGACTAGCGGTCACAGATACGCAGTATTTT,CASSPGLAVTDTQYF
TRBJ1-1,NA,TRBD1,TRBV29-1,TGCAGCGTTATGGGGACAGGGATTGAAGCTTTCTTT,CSVMGTGIEAFF